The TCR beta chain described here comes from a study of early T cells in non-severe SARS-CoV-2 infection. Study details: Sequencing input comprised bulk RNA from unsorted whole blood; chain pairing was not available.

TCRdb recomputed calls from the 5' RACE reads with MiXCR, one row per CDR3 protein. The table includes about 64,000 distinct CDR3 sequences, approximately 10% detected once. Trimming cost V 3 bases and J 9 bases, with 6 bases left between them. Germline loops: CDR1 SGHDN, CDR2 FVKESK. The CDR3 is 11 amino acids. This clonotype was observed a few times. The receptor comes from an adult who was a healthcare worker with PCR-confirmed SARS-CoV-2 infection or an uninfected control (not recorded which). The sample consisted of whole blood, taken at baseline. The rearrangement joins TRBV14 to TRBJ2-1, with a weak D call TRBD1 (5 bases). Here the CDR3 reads CASSQQGEQFF. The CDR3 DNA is TGTGCCAGCAGCCAGCAGGGTGAGCAGTTCTTC.